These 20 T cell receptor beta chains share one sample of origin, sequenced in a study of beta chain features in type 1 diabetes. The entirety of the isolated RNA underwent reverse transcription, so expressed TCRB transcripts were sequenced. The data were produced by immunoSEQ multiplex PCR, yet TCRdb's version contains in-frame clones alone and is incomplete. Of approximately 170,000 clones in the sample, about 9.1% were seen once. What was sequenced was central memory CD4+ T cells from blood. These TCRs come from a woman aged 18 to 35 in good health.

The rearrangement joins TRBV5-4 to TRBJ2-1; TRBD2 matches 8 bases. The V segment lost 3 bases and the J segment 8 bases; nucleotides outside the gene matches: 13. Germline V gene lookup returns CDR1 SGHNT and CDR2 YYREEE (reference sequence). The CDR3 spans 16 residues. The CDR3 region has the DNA TGTGCCAGCAGCTCCAGGGATAGCGGGAAGGTCCATGAGCAGTTCTTC. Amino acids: CASSSRDSGKVHEQFF.

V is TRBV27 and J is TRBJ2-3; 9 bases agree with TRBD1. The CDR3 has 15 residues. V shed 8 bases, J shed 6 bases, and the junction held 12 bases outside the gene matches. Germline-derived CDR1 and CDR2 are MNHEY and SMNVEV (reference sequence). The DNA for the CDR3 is TGTGCCAGCTCCTTCTGGGACAGGGTTATGGATACGCAGTATTTT. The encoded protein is CASSFWDRVMDTQYF.

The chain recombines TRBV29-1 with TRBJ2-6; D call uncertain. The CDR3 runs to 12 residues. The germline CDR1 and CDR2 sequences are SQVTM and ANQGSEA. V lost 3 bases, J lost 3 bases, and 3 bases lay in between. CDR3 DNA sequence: TGCAGCGTTGACCGTGGGGCCAACGTCCTGACTTTC. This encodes CSVDRGANVLTF.

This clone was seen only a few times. The chain's CDR3 is CASSDTGLGNQPQHF. In nucleotides, the CDR3 is TGTGCCAGCAGTGATACAGGGTTGGGCAATCAGCCCCAGCATTTT. This chain connects TRBV2 to TRBJ1-5, with D perhaps matching TRBD1 (6 bases). V shed 3 bases and J shed 2 bases, with 11 bases lying between them. The germline CDR1 and CDR2 sequences are SNHLY and FYNNEI. The CDR3 has 15 residues.

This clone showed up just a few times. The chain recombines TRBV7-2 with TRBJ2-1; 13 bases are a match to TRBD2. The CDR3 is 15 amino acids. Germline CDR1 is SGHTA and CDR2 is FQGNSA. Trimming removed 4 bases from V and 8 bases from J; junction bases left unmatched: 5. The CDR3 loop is CASSWGTSGNYEQFF. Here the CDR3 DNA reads TGTGCCAGCAGCTGGGGGACTAGCGGGAACTATGAGCAGTTCTTC.

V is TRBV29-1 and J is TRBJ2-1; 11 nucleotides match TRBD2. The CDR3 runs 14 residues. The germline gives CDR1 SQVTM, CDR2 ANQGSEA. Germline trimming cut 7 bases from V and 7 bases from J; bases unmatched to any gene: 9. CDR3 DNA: TGCAGCGCATTAGCGGGAGGGCCAGGGAATGAGCAGTTCTTC. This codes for CSALAGGPGNEQFF.

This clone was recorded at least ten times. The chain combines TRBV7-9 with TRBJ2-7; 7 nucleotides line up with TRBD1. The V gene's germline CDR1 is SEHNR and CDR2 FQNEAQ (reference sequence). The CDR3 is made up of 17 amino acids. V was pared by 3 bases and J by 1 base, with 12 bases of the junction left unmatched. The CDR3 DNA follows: TGTGCCAGCAGCTTGGGAGTCTCCGGGACAGTTTCCTACGAGCAGTACTTC. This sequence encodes CASSLGVSGTVSYEQYF. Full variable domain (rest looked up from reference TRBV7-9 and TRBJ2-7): DTGVSQNPRHKITKRGQNVTFRCDPISEHNRLYWYRQTLGQGPEFLTYFQNEAQLEKSRLLSDRFSAERPKGSFSTLEIQRTEQGDSAMYLCASSLGVSGTVSYEQYFGPGTRLTVT.

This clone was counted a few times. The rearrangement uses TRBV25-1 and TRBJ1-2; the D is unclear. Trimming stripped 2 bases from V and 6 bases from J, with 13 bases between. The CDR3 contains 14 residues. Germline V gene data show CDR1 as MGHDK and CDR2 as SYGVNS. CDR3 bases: TGTGCCAGCAGTGAACCAACTACCAGTGATGGCTACACCTTC. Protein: CASSEPTTSDGYTF.

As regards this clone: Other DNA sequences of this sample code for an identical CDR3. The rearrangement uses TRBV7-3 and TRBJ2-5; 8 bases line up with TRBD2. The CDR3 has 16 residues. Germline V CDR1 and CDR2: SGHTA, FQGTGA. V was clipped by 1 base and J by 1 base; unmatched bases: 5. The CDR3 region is CASSLSTLAGQETQYF. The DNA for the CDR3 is TGTGCCAGCAGCTTAAGTACTCTAGCGGGCCAAGAGACCCAGTACTTC.

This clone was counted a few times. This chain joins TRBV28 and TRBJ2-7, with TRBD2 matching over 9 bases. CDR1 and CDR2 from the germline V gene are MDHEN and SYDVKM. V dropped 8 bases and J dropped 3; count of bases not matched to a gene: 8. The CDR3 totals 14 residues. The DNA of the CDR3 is TGTGCCAGCCGGAATAGCGGGAGCAACTACGAGCAGTACTTC. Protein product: CASRNSGSNYEQYF.

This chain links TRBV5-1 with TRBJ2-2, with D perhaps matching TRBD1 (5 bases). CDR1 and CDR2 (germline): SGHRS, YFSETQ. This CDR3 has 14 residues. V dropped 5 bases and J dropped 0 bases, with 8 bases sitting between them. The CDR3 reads CASRDMANTGELFF. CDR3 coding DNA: TGCGCCAGCAGGGACATGGCGAACACCGGGGAGCTGTTTTTT.

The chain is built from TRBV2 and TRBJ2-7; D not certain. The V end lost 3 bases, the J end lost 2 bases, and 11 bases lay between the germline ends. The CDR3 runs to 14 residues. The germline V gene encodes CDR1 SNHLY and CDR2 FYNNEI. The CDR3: CASSDGLAPYEQYF. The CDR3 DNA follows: TGTGCCAGCAGTGACGGTCTTGCACCCTACGAGCAGTACTTC.

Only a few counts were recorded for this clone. CDR3: CASSLLDRTHGYTF. The CDR3 region has the DNA TGTGCCAGCAGCCTCCTCGACAGGACCCATGGCTACACCTTC. The chain carries TRBV5-4 and TRBJ1-2; tentatively, D is TRBD1 (6 bases). Germline lookup yields CDR1 SGHNT and CDR2 YYREEE (reference sequence). Trimming stripped 4 bases from V and 6 bases from J, with 16 bases between. The CDR3 has 14 amino acids. The full variable domain, completed using reference TRBV5-4 and TRBJ1-2, is ETGVTQSPTHLIKTRGQQVTLRCSSQSGHNTVSWYQQALGQGPQFIFQYYREEENGRGNFPPRFSGLQFPNYSSELNVNALELDDSALYLCASSLLDRTHGYTFGSGTRLTVV.

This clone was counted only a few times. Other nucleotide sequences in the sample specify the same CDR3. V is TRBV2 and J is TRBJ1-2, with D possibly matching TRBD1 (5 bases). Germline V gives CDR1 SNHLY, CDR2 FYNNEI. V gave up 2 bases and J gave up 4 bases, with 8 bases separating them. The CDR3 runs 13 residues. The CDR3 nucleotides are TGTGCCAGCAGTGAACAGGGCAGCTATGGCTACACCTTC. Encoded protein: CASSEQGSYGYTF.

CDR3 DNA sequence: TGTGCCAGCAGCCCGCGGGGACGGGATGATCAGCCCCAGCATTTT. As protein: CASSPRGRDDQPQHF. The rearrangement links TRBV9 to TRBJ1-5, with D perhaps TRBD1 (5 bases). Trimming left V 4 bases short and J 5 bases short, with 16 bases between. CDR3 length: 15 amino acids. In germline, CDR1 is SGDLS, CDR2 YYNGEE.

For the CDR3, the DNA is TGTGCCAGCAGCTTTAGCGGGAGGACAGATACGCAGTATTTT. Translated, it gives CASSFSGRTDTQYF. The J gene is TRBJ2-3, the V gene TRBV7-2; 10 nucleotides agree with TRBD2. Germline trimming cut 3 bases from V and 3 bases from J; bases unmatched to any gene: 0. The CDR3 extends over 14 amino acids. CDR1 is SGHTA, CDR2 FQGNSA, per germline.

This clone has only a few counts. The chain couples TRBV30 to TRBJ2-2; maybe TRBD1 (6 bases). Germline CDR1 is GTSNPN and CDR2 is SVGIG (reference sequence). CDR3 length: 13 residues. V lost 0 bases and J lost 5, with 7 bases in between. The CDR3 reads CAWSVGATGELFF. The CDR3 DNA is TGTGCCTGGAGTGTGGGGGCGACCGGGGAGCTGTTTTTT. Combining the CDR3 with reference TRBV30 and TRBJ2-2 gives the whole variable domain SQTIHQWPATLVQPVGSPLSLECTVEGTSNPNLYWYRQAAGRGLQLLFYSVGIGQISSEVPQNLSASRPQDRQFILSSKKLLLSDSGFYLCAWSVGATGELFFGEGSRLTVL.

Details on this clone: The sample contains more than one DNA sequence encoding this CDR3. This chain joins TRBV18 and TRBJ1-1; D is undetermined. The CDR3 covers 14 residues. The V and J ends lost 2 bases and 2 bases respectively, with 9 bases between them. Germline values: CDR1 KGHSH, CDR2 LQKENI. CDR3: CASSPSGANTEAFF. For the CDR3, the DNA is TGTGCCAGCTCACCATCCGGAGCAAACACTGAAGCTTTCTTT.

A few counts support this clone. CDR3 bases: TGCGCCAGCAGCCAACCGGGACAGGGGGGTCAGCCCCAGCATTTT. Translating it yields CASSQPGQGGQPQHF. The genes are TRBV4-1 and TRBJ1-5, with 11 bases lining up with TRBD1. Germline CDR1 is MGHRA and CDR2 is YSYEKL. The CDR3 is 15 residues long. V lost 2 bases and J lost 6; bases outside the gene matches: 3.

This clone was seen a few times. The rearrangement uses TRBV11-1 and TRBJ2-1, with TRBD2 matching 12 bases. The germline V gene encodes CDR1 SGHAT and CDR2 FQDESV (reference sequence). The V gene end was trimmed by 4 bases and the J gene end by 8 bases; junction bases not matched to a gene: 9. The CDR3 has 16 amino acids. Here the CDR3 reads CASSSFGLAGTHEQFF. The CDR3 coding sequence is TGTGCCAGCAGCTCCTTTGGACTAGCGGGAACCCATGAGCAGTTCTTC. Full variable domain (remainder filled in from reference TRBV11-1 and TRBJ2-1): EAEVAQSPRYKITEKSQAVAFWCDPISGHATLYWYRQILGQGPELLVQFQDESVVDDSQLPKDRFSAERLKGVDSTLKIQPAELGDSAMYLCASSSFGLAGTHEQFFGPGTRLTVL.